This TCR beta chain stems from a study of vaccination effects on CD4 cells after COVID-19. The study's findings and limits: Marked clonal contraction of both clone types appeared late after vaccination.

Germline CDR1 and CDR2: MNHEY and SMNVEV (reference sequence). CDR3 length: 14 residues. The V gene lost 6 bases and the J gene lost 7 bases, with 15 bases spanning the gap. TCRdb's table, derived via immunoSEQ multiplex PCR, lists solely in-frame clones and lacks some. The table shows tens of thousands of clones, with around 69% occurring only once. Comment on this clone: Its specificity is unknown.

Before sequencing took place, the ViraFEST assay used viral peptide pools to expand antigen-specific CD4+ T cells. With about ten days of culture completed, CD4+ T cells were isolated. Vaccinated recipients, who were negative for nucleocapsid antibodies, had no history of SARS-CoV-2 infection. The TCR comes from a human donor who received a COVID-19 vaccine. Sequenced material: CD4+ T cells from PBMCs cultured with HCoV-NL63 spike peptides, taken before COVID-19 vaccination. The chain combines TRBV27 with TRBJ2-2; D may be TRBD1 (6 bases). The CDR3 loop is CASSRSGAGGELFF. The CDR3 DNA follows: TGTGCCAGCAGCCGCTCAGGGGCGGGCGGGGAGCTGTTTTTT.